Included here is one T cell receptor (beta chain) sequence, with context. Sequencing was performed with immunoSEQ multiplex PCR; in TCRdb, only in-frame clones are kept and a portion is missing. This table has 89,000 or so clones, around 85% appearing once. These data originate in a study of blood T cell repertoires in COVID-19. Study overall: Acute and convalescent COVID-19 specimens originated in the United States, Italy and Spain.

Germline CDR1 reads LNHDA; CDR2 reads SQIVND (reference sequence). The CDR3 has 12 residues. V was pared by 3 bases and J by 4 bases, with 4 bases between. The chain has TRBV19 and TRBJ1-3; D remains unclear. The specimen sequenced was peripheral blood. The source of this sequence is a man older than 75 with acute or convalescent COVID-19. CDR3 amino acids: CASSIGGNTIYF. In DNA form, the CDR3 reads TGTGCCAGTAGTATCGGGGGAAACACCATATATTTT.